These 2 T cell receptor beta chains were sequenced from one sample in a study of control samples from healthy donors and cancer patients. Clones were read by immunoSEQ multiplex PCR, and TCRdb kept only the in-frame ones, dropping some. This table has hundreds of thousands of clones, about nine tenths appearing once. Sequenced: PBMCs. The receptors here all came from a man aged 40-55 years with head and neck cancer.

DNA for the CDR3: TGTGCCTGGAAGCCCCGGGGGCAGTACTTC. This encodes CAWKPRGQYF. This chain uses TRBV30 with TRBJ2-7, with D maybe TRBD2 (5 bases). CDR3 length: 10 amino acids. V was cut by 4 bases and J by 9 bases, with 10 bases left in between. Germline V lookup: CDR1 GTSNPN, CDR2 SVGIG (reference sequence).

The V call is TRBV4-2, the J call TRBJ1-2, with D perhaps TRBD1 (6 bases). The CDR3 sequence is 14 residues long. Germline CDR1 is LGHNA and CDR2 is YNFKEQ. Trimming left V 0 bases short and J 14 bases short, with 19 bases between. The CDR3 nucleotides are TGTGCCAGCAGCCAAGATCGGGACACAGGTCGCGCAACCTTC. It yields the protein CASSQDRDTGRATF.